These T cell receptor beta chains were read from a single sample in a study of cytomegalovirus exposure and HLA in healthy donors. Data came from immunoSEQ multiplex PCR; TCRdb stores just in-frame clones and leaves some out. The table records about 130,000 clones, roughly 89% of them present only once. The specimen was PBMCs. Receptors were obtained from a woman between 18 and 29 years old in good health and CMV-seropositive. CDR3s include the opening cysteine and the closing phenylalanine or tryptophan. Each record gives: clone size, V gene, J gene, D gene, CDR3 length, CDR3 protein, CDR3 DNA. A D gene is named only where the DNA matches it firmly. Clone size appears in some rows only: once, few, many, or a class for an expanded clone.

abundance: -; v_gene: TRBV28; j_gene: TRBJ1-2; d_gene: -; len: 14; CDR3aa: CASSTGRGESGYTF; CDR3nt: TGTGCCAGCAGTACGGGGAGGGGAGAGAGTGGCTACACCTTC
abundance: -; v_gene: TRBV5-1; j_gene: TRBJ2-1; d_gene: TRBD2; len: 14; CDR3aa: CASAKAGGQFEQFF; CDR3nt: TGCGCCAGCGCTAAGGCGGGGGGGCAATTTGAGCAGTTCTTC
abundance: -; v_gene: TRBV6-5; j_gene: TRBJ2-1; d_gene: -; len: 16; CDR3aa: CASSYSKPFSYNEQFF; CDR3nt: TGTGCCAGCAGTTACTCGAAGCCATTCTCCTACAATGAGCAGTTCTTC
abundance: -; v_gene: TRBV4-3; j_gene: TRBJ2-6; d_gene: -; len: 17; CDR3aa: CASSQDVRGSGANVLTF; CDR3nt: TGCGCCAGCAGCCAAGATGTACGGGGCTCTGGGGCCAACGTCCTGACTTTC
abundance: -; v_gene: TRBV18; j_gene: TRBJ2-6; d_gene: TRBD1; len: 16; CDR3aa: CASSPRDSSGANVLTF; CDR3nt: TGTGCCAGCTCCCCCCGGGACAGCTCTGGGGCCAACGTCCTGACTTTC
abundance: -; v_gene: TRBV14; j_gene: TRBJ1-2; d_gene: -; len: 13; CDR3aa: CASSLQASYGYTF; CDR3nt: TGTGCCAGCAGCTTGCAGGCCTCCTATGGCTACACCTTC
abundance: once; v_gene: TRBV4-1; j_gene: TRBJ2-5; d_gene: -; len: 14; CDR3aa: CASSQPGRQETQYF; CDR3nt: TGCGCCAGCAGCCAACCGGGTCGACAAGAGACCCAGTACTTC
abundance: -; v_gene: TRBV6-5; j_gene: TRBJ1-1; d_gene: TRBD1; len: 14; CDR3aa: CASSHRGQHTEAFF; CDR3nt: TGTGCCAGCAGTCACAGGGGGCAGCACACTGAAGCTTTCTTT
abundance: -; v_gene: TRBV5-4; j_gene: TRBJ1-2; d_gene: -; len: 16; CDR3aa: CASSAKMSPPNYGYTF; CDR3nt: TGTGCCAGCAGCGCTAAAATGTCCCCCCCTAACTATGGCTACACCTTC
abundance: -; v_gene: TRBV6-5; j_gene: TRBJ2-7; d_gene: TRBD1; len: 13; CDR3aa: CASRRGRFNEQYF; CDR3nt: TGTGCCAGCAGGAGGGGGCGCTTCAACGAGCAGTACTTC
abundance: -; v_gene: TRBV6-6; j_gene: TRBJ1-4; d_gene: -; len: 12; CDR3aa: CASSLTNEKLFF; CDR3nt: TGTGCCAGCAGCCTCACTAATGAAAAACTGTTTTTT
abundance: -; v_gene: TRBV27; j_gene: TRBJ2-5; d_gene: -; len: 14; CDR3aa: CASSLWLYQETQYF; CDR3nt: TGTGCCAGCAGTTTATGGCTCTACCAAGAGACCCAGTACTTC
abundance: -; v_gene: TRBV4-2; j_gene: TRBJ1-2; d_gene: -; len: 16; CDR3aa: CASSQGDGEGNYGYTF; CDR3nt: TGTGCCAGCAGCCAGGGCGACGGGGAGGGGAACTATGGCTACACCTTC
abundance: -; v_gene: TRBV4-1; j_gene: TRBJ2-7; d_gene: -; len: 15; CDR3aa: CASSPTGLQGLGQYF; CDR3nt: TGCGCCAGCAGCCCTACGGGGCTACAGGGTCTAGGGCAGTACTTC
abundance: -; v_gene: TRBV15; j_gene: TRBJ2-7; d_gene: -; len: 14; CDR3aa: CATSRDLEPYEQYF; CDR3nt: TGTGCCACCAGCAGAGATCTGGAGCCCTACGAGCAGTACTTC
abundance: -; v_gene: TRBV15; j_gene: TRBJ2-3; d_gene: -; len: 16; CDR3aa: CATSRGGPSLPDTQYF; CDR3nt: TGTGCCACCAGCAGAGGAGGCCCATCCCTTCCAGATACGCAGTATTTT
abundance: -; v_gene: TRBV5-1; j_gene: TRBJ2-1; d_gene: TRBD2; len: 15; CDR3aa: CASSLRLAGPAEQFF; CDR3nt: TGCGCCAGCAGCTTGAGACTAGCGGGGCCAGCTGAGCAGTTCTTC
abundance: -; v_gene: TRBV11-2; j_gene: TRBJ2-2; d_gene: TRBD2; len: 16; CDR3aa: CASSLSGGAYTGELFF; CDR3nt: TGTGCCAGCAGCTTGAGCGGGGGGGCTTACACCGGGGAGCTGTTTTTT
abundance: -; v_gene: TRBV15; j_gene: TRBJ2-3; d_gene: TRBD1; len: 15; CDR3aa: CATSRPQGGTDTQYF; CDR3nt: TGTGCCACCAGCAGACCCCAGGGGGGCACAGATACGCAGTATTTT
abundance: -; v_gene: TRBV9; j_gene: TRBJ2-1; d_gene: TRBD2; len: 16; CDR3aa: CASSVLAGGLYNEQFF; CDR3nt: TGTGCCAGCAGCGTCTTAGCGGGGGGGCTGTATAATGAGCAGTTCTTC
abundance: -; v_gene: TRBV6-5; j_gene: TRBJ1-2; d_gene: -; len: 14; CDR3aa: CASRLTGGLYGYTF; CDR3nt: TGTGCCAGCAGGCTGACAGGCGGGCTCTATGGCTACACCTTC
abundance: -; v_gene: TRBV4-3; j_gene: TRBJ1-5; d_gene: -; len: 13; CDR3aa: CASSQGAYQPQHF; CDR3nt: TGCGCCAGCAGCCAGGGGGCCTATCAGCCCCAGCATTTT
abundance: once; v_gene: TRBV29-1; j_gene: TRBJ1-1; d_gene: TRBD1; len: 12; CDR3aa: CSVGQGPGEAFF; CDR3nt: TGCAGCGTTGGACAGGGACCGGGTGAAGCTTTCTTT
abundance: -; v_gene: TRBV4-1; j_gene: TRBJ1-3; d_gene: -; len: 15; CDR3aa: CASSQDELSGNTIYF; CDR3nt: TGCGCCAGCAGCCAAGATGAGCTCTCTGGAAACACCATATATTTT
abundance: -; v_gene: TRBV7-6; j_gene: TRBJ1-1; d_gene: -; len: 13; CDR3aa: CASSLGGVAEAFF; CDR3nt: TGTGCCAGCAGCTTAGGGGGGGTCGCTGAAGCTTTCTTT
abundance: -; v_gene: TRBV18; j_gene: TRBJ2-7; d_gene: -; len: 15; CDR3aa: CASSSNGGPNYEQYF; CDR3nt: TGTGCCAGCTCATCTAACGGGGGGCCGAACTACGAGCAGTACTTC
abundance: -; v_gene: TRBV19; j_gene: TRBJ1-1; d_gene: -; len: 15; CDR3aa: CASSIQGRIGTEAFF; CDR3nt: TGTGCCAGTAGTATACAGGGTCGGATCGGCACTGAAGCTTTCTTT
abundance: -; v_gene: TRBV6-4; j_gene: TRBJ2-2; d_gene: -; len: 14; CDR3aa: CASSVWADTGELFF; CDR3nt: TGTGCCAGCAGTGTATGGGCTGACACCGGGGAGCTGTTTTTT
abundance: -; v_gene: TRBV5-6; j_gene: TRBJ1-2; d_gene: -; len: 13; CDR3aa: CASSLPPGSGYTF; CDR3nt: TGTGCCAGCAGCTTGCCACCGGGGAGTGGCTACACCTTC
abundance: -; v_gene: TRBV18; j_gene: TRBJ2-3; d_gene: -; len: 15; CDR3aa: CASSPPQGRTDTQYF; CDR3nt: TGTGCCAGCTCACCACCGCAGGGGCGCACAGATACGCAGTATTTT
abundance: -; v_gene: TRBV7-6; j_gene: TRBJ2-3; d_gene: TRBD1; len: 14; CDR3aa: CASSPDRGTDTQYF; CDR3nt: TGTGCCAGCAGCCCGGACAGGGGGACAGATACGCAGTATTTT
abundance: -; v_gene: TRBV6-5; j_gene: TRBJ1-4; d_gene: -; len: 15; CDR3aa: CASIPIGRGDEKLFF; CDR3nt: TGTGCCAGCATCCCAATAGGTCGAGGAGATGAAAAACTGTTTTTT
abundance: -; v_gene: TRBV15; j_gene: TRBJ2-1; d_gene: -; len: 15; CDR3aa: CATSTDRGVFNEQFF; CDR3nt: TGTGCCACCAGCACCGATCGAGGAGTGTTCAATGAGCAGTTCTTC
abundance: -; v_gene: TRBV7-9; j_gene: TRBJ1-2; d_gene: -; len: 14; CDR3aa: CASSLAGVGYGYTF; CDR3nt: TGTGCCAGCAGCTTAGCGGGCGTCGGTTATGGCTACACCTTC
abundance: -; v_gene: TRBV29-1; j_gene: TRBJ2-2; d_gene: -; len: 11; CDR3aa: CSVDTLGELFF; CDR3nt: TGCAGCGTCGACACGCTCGGGGAGCTGTTTTTT
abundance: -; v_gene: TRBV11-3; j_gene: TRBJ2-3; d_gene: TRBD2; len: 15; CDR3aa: CASSLTAGGTDTQYF; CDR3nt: TGTGCCAGCAGCTTAACAGCGGGGGGCACAGATACGCAGTATTTT
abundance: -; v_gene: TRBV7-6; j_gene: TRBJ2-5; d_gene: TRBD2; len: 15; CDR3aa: CASSYPSGTQETQYF; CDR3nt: TGTGCCAGCAGCTACCCTAGCGGGACGCAAGAGACCCAGTACTTC
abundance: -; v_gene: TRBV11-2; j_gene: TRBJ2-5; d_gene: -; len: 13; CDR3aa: CASSFGQKETQYF; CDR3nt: TGTGCCAGCAGCTTCGGACAGAAAGAGACCCAGTACTTC
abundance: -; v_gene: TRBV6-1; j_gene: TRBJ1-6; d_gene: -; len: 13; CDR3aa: CAVQFQDNSPLHF; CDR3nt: TGTGCCGTCCAATTCCAGGATAATTCACCCCTCCACTTT
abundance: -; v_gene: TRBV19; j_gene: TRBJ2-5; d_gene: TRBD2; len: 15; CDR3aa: CASSLRAGPGETQYF; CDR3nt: TGTGCCAGTAGCCTTCGAGCGGGGCCGGGGGAGACCCAGTACTTC
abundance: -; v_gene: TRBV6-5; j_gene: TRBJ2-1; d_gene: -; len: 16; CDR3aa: CASSYSVGNPRDEQFF; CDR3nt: TGTGCCAGCAGTTACTCAGTCGGGAACCCGAGGGATGAGCAGTTCTTC
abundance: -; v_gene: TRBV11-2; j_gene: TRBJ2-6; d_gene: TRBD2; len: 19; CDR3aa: CASSLEAGEPLSGANVLTF; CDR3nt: TGTGCCAGCAGCTTAGAGGCGGGGGAGCCGCTCTCTGGGGCCAACGTCCTGACTTTC
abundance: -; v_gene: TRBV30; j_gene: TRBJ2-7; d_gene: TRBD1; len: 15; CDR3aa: CAWMGLRDSYNEQYF; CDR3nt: TGTGCCTGGATGGGTCTTCGGGACAGCTATAACGAGCAGTACTTC
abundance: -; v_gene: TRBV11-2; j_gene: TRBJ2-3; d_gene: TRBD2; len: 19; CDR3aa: CASSLSIWGSGDLTDTQYF; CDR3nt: TGTGCCAGCAGCTTATCAATTTGGGGGAGCGGGGACTTAACAGATACGCAGTATTTT
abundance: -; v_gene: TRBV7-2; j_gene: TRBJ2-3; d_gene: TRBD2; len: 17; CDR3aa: CASSRSSSGGFTDTQYF; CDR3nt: TGTGCCAGCAGCCGAAGCTCTAGCGGGGGGTTCACAGATACGCAGTATTTT
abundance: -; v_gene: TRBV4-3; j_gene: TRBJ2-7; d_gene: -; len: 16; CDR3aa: CASSQDKLAFPYEQYF; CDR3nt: TGCGCCAGCAGCCAAGATAAGCTAGCTTTCCCCTACGAGCAGTACTTC
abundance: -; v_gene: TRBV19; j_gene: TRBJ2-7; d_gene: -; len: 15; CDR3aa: CASSIVLQGTYEQYF; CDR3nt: TGTGCCAGTAGTATAGTACTACAGGGAACCTACGAGCAGTACTTC
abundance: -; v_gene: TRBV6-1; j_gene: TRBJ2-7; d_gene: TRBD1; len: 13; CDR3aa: CASSAQGYNEQYF; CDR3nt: TGTGCCAGCAGCGCACAGGGGTACAACGAGCAGTACTTC
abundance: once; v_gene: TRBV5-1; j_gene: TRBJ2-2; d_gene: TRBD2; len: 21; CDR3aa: CASSLASGGDSYIPNTGELFF; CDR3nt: TGCGCCAGCAGCTTAGCATCGGGGGGTGATTCCTACATTCCGAACACCGGGGAGCTGTTTTTT
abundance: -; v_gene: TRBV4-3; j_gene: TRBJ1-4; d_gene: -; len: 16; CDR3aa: CASSQDQSVTGEKLFF; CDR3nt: TGCGCCAGCAGCCAAGATCAATCAGTGACGGGTGAAAAACTGTTTTTT
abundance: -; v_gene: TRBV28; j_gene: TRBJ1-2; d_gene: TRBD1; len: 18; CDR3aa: CASSSSISNGQGPGGYTF; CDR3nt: TGTGCCAGCAGTTCCTCAATTTCGAACGGACAGGGCCCGGGTGGCTACACCTTC
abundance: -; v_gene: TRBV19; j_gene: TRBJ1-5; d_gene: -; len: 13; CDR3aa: CASSPRVNQPQHF; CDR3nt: TGTGCCAGTAGCCCAAGAGTAAATCAGCCCCAGCATTTT
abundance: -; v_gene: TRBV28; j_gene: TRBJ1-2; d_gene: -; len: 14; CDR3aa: CASSSPRGYYGYTF; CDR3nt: TGTGCCAGCAGTTCCCCGCGGGGCTACTATGGCTACACCTTC
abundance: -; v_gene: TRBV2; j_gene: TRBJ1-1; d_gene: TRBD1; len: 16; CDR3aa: CASSSWRRTGFAEAFF; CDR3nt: TGTGCCAGCTCGTCCTGGAGACGGACAGGGTTCGCTGAAGCTTTCTTT